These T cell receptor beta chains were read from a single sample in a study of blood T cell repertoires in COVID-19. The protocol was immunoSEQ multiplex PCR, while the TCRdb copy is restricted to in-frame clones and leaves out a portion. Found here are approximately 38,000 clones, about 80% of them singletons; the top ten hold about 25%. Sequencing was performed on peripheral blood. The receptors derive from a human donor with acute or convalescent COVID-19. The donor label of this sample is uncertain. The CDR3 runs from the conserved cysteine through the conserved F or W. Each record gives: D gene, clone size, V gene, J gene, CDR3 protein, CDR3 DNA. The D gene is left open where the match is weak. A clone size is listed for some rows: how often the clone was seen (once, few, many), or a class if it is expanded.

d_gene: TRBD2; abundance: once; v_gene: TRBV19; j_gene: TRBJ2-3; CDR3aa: CASSILAGGSTDTQYF; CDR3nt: TGTGCCAGTAGTATACTAGCGGGAGGAAGCACAGATACGCAGTATTTT
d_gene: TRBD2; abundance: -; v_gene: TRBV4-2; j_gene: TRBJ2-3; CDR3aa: CASSPERGSTDTQYF; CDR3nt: TGTGCCAGCAGCCCGGAGCGGGGGAGCACAGATACGCAGTATTTT
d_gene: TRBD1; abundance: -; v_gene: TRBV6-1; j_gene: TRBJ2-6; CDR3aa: CASSAFSGTGPTGANVLTF; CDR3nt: TGTGCCAGCAGTGCCTTCTCCGGGACAGGGCCGACTGGGGCCAACGTCCTGACTTTC
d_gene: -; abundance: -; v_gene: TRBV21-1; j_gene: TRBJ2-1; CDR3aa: CASSYPKREGWGNEQFF; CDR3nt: TGTGCCAGCTCCTACCCCAAGCGGGAGGGATGGGGCAATGAGCAGTTCTTC
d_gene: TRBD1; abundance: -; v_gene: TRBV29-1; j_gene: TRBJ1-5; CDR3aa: CSVAEGGWDQPQHF; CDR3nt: TGCAGCGTTGCCGAAGGGGGCTGGGATCAGCCCCAGCATTTT
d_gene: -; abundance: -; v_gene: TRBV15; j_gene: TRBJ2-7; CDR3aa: CATSRAGLNYEQYF; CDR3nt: TGTGCCACCAGCAGAGCGGGACTCAACTACGAGCAGTACTTC
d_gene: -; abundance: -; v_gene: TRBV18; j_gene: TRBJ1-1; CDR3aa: CASSPLALPANEAFF; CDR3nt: TGTGCCAGCTCACCCCTAGCCCTGCCGGCAAATGAAGCTTTCTTT
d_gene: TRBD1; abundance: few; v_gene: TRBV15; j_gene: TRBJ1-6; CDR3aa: CATSSDGTGRNYSPLHF; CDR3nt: TGTGCCACCAGCAGTGACGGGACAGGCCGTAATTATTCACCCCTCCACTTT
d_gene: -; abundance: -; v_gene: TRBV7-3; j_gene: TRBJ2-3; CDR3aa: CASSPFGGGDTQYF; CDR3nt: TGTGCCAGCAGCCCTTTCGGGGGAGGAGATACGCAGTATTTT
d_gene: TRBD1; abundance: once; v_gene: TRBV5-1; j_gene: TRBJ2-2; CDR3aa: CASSLLVDRGTNTGELFF; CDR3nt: TGCGCCAGCAGCTTGTTAGTCGACAGGGGGACGAACACCGGGGAGCTGTTTTTT
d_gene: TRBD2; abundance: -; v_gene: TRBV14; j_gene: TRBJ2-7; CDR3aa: CASSQRREGTEQYF; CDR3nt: TGTGCCAGCAGCCAAAGGCGGGAGGGAACCGAGCAGTACTTC
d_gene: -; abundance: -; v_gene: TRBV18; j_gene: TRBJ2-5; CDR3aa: CASSPAVLQETQYF; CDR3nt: TGTGCCAGCTCACCGGCAGTGCTCCAAGAGACCCAGTACTTC
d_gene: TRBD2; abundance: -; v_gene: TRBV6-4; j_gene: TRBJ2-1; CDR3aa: CASCRTSGGACNEQFF; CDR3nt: TGTGCCTCCTGTCGAACTAGCGGGGGGGCTTGCAATGAGCAGTTCTTC
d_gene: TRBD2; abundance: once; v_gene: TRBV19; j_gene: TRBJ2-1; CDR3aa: CASSPGLAYNEQFF; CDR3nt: TGTGCCAGTAGCCCGGGACTAGCCTACAATGAGCAGTTCTTC
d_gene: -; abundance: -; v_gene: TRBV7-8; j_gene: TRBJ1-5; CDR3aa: CASSPPSRFLGQPQHF; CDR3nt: TGTGCCAGCAGCCCCCCTTCTCGGTTTCTCGGTCAGCCCCAGCATTTT
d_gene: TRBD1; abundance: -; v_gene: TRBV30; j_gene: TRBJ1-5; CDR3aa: CAWSRPGGARGNQPQHF; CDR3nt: TGTGCCTGGAGTCGGCCAGGGGGCGCCCGGGGCAATCAGCCCCAGCATTTT
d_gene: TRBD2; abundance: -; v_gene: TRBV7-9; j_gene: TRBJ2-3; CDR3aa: CASSLAGGFDTQYF; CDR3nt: TGTGCCAGTTCCTTAGCGGGAGGTTTTGATACGCAGTATTTT
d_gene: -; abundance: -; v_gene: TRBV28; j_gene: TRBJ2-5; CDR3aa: CASSLTFASRETQYF; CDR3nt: TGTGCCAGCAGTTTAACCTTTGCTAGCAGGGAGACCCAGTACTTC
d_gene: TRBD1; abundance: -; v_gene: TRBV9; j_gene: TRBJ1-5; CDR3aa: CASSVGQGEEGQPQHF; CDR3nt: TGTGCCAGCAGCGTAGGTCAGGGGGAGGAAGGTCAGCCCCAGCATTTT
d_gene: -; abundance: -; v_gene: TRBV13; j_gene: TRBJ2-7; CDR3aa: CASSLGAAGLSYEQYF; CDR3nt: TGTGCCAGCAGCTTAGGCGCGGCGGGGCTATCCTACGAGCAGTACTTC
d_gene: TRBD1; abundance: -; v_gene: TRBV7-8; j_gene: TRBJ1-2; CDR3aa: CASTRQGANYGYTF; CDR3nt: TGTGCCAGCACCCGACAGGGGGCGAACTATGGCTACACCTTC
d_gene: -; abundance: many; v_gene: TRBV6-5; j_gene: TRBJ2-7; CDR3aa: CASRGTSDSGEQYF; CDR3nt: TGTGCCAGCAGAGGCACCTCAGATTCCGGGGAGCAGTACTTC
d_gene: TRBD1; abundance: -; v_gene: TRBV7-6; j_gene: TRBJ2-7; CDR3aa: CASSSVPDRGRDEQYF; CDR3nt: TGTGCCAGCAGCTCCGTCCCCGACAGGGGCCGCGACGAGCAGTACTTC
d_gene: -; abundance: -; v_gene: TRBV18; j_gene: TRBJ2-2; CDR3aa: CASSPMTVAYTGELFF; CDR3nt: TGTGCCAGCTCACCAATGACAGTCGCTTACACCGGGGAGCTGTTTTTT
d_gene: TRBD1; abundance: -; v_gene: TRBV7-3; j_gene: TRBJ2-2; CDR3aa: CASSSDREYTGELFF; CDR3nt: TGTGCCAGCAGTTCGGACAGGGAATACACCGGGGAGCTGTTTTTT
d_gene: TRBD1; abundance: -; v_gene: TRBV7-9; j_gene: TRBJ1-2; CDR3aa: CAGGQGHGYTF; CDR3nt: TGTGCCGGCGGACAGGGCCATGGCTACACCTTC
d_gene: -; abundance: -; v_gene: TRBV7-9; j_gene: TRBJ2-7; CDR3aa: CASTASSYEQYF; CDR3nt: TGTGCCAGCACGGCGAGCTCCTACGAGCAGTACTTC
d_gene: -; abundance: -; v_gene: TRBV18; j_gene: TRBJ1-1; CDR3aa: CASSPGLVRRGGTEAFF; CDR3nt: TGTGCCAGCTCACCAGGTTTAGTCAGGAGGGGAGGAACTGAAGCTTTCTTT
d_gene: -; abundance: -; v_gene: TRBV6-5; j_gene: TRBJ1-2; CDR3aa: CAGGGQDGYTF; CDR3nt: TGTGCCGGCGGAGGGCAGGATGGCTACACCTTC
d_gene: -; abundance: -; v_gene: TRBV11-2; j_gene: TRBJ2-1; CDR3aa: CASSFEVGTPTGDNKRFF; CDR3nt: TGTGCCAGCAGCTTCGAGGTCGGGACACCTACCGGAGACAATAAGCGGTTCTTC
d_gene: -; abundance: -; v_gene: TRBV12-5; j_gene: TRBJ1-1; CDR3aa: CASGLGANTEAFF; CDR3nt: TGTGCTAGTGGTCTGGGGGCGAACACTGAAGCTTTCTTT
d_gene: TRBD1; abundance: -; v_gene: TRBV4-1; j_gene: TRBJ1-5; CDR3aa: CASSQQGAHGQPQHF; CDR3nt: TGCGCCAGCAGCCAACAGGGGGCTCATGGACAGCCCCAGCATTTT
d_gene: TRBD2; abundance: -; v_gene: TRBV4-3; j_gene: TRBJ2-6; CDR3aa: CASSLSGGATGANVLTF; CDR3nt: TGCGCCAGCAGCCTCAGCGGGGGGGCCACTGGAGCCAACGTCCTGACTTTC
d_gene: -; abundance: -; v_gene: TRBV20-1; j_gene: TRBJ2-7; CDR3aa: CSGRDSYEQYF; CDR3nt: TGCAGTGGGCGGGACTCCTACGAGCAGTACTTC
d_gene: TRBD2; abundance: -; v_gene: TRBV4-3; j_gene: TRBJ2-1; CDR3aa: CASSRGGGIDNEQFF; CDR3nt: TGCGCCAGCAGCCGGGGCGGGGGAATAGACAATGAGCAGTTCTTC
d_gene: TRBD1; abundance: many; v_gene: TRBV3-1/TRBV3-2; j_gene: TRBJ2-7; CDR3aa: CASSPTGQVPTYEQYF; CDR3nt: TGTGCCAGCAGCCCTACCGGACAGGTTCCAACCTACGAGCAGTACTTC
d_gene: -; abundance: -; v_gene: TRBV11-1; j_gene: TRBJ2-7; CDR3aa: CASSWGRFYEQYF; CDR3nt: TGTGCCAGCAGCTGGGGCAGGTTCTACGAGCAGTACTTC
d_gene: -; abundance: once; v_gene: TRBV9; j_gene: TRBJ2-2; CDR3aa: CASSVGGHGEGELFF; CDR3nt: TGTGCCAGCAGCGTAGGGGGACACGGCGAGGGGGAGCTGTTTTTT
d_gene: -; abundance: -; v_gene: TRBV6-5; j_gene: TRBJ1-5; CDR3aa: CASSRVGRNQPQHF; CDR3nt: TGTGCCAGCAGCAGGGTTGGGCGCAATCAGCCCCAGCATTTT
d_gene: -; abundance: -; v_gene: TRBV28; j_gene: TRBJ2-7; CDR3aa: CASSFVSEFTYEQYF; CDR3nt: TGTGCCAGCAGTTTCGTCTCCGAGTTTACCTACGAGCAGTACTTC
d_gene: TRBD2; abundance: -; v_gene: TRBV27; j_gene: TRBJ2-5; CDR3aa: CASSALRGGTQYF; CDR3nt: TGTGCCAGCAGTGCACTGCGGGGGGGGACCCAGTACTTC
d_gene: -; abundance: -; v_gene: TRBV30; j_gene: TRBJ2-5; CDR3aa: CAWSVRTKETQYF; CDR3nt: TGTGCCTGGAGTGTCCGGACAAAAGAGACCCAGTACTTC
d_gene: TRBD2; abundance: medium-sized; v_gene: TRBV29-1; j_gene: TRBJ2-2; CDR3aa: CSVPIAGSNTGELFF; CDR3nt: TGCAGCGTGCCAATAGCGGGCTCGAACACCGGGGAGCTGTTTTTT
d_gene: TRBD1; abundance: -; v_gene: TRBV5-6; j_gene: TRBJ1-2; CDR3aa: CASSRVDRGYGYTF; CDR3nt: TGTGCCAGCAGTCGAGTGGACAGGGGCTATGGCTACACCTTC
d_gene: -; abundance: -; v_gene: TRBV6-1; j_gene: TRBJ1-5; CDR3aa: CARCGGVGGGSNQPQHF; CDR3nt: TGTGCCCGCTGTGGGGGGGTGGGGGGAGGGAGCAATCAGCCCCAGCATTTT
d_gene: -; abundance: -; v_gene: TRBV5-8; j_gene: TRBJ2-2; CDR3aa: CASSRSTRNTGELFF; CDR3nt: TGTGCCAGCAGCCGATCCACAAGGAACACCGGGGAGCTGTTTTTT
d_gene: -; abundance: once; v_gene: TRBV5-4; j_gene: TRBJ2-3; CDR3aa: CASSRGGKTSTDTQYF; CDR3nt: TGTGCCAGTTCCCGAGGGGGAAAGACTAGCACAGATACGCAGTATTTT
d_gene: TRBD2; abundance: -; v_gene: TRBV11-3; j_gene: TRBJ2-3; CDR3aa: CASSFKRGGSDTQYF; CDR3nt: TGTGCCAGCAGCTTTAAGCGGGGGGGGTCAGATACGCAGTATTTT
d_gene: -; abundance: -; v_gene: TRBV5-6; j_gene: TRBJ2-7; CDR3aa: CASSLFSGTLRQYF; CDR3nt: TGTGCCAGCAGCTTGTTTTCCGGGACACTAAGGCAGTACTTC
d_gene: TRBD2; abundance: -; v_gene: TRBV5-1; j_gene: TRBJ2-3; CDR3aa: CASSSLLAGGDPDTQYF; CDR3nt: TGCGCCAGCAGCTCTCTACTAGCGGGAGGGGACCCAGATACGCAGTATTTT
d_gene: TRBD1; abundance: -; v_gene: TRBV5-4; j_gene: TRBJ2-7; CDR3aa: CASSLTGDRGLEQYF; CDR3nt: TGTGCCAGCAGCTTGACAGGGGACAGGGGCCTCGAGCAGTACTTC
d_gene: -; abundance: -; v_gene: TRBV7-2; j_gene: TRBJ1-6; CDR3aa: CASSLGQVFNSPLHF; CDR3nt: TGTGCCAGCAGCTTAGGACAGGTTTTTAATTCACCCCTCCACTTT
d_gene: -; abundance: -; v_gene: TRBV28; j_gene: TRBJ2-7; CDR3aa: CASSLGGSYEQYF; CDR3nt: TGTGCCAGCAGTTTAGGAGGCTCCTACGAGCAGTACTTC
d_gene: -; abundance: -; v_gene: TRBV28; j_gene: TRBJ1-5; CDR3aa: CASRGHLVSNQPQHF; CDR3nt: TGTGCCAGCAGGGGACATCTAGTTAGCAATCAGCCCCAGCATTTT